These 8 T cell receptor beta chains came from one sample sequenced in a study of T cells in women clearing cervical HPV infection. Sequencing was performed with immunoSEQ multiplex PCR; in TCRdb, only in-frame clones are kept and a portion is missing. Its table lists approximately 44,000 clones. Sequencing used blood buffy coat. These receptors originate from a woman aged 18-70 years with a cervical HPV16 infection that either progressed to CIN3+ or cleared (not recorded which).

On this clone: The read ends 3 residues shy of where the CDR3 ends; the end is completed using the germline J gene. V gene TRBV18 combines with J gene TRBJ2-5; perhaps TRBD1 as D (5 bases). V was shortened by 1 base and J by 5 bases, with 8 bases between the two germline ends. Germline V gives CDR1 KGHSH, CDR2 LQKENI. The CDR3 spans 13 residues. The part of the CDR3 DNA that was read is TGTGCCAGCTCACCACAAGGGGTGGAGACC. It translates to CASSPQGVET. Given in full, the CDR3 is CASSPQGVETQYF.

To note about this clone: The read is 3 residues too short to cover the CDR3 end, so that end is filled in from the germline J gene. The chain recombines TRBV10-3 with TRBJ2-1, with TRBD1 identical over 9 bases. V dropped 2 bases and J dropped 2; count of bases not matched to a gene: 4. Germline CDR1 and CDR2: ENHRY and SYGVKD. This CDR3 region has 16 residues. CDR3 DNA, as far as it was read: TGTGCCATCAGTGAGACCGACAGGGGGGCCTACAATGAG. Its translation: CAISETDRGAYNE. The full CDR3 protein reads CAISETDRGAYNEQFF.

A remark on this clone: From the germline J gene comes the end of the CDR3, since the read stops 3 residues before it. This chain joins TRBV7-2 and TRBJ1-2; D is ambiguous. V was trimmed by 1 base and J by 2 bases, leaving 5 bases between them. CDR1 SGHTA and CDR2 FQGNSA come from the germline V gene. The CDR3 extends over 13 amino acids. The sequenced CDR3 bases are TGTGCCAGCAGCTTAGACAACAACTATGGC. Its protein is CASSLDNNYG. The CDR3 as a whole reads CASSLDNNYGYTF. Based on the CDR3 plus reference TRBV7-2 and TRBJ1-2, the full variable domain is GAGVSQSPSNKVTEKGKDVELRCDPISGHTALYWYRQSLGQGLEFLIYFQGNSAPDKSGLPSDRFSAERTGGSVSTLTIQRTQQEDSAVYLCASSLDNNYGYTFGSGTRLTVV.

Note on this clone: The read terminates 3 residues before the CDR3 end, so the remaining end is supplied by the germline J gene. Other DNA variants within this sample encode the same CDR3. The chain combines TRBV5-6 with TRBJ1-2; D might be TRBD1 (6 bases). The CDR3 has 15 amino acids. Germline V lookup: CDR1 SGHDT, CDR2 YYEEEE. V was clipped by 6 bases and J by 2 bases, with 17 bases between them. CDR3 DNA (partial): TGTGCCAGCAACCCCAGGGGCAGACTGAACTATGGC. Its translation is CASNPRGRLNYG. The entire CDR3 is CASNPRGRLNYGYTF. The complete variable domain, with remaining parts taken from reference TRBV5-6 and TRBJ1-2, reads DAGVTQSPTHLIKTRGQQVTLRCSPKSGHDTVSWYQQALGQGPQFIFQYYEEEERQRGNFPDRFSGHQFPNYSSELNVNALLLGDSALYLCASNPRGRLNYGYTFGSGTRLTVV.

Points on this clone: The read ends 3 residues shy of where the CDR3 ends; the end is completed using the germline J gene. J is TRBJ2-5 and V is TRBV20-1, with 11 bases fitting TRBD1. Germline V gives CDR1 DFQATT, CDR2 SNEGSKA (reference sequence). The CDR3 has 14 residues. J gave up 6 bases and V 0 bases, and 3 bases lay outside the gene matches. CDR3 protein: CSARDGTGGKTQYF. CDR3 DNA, as far as it was read: TGCAGTGCTAGAGATGGGACAGGGGGAAAGACC.

A word on this clone: The read falls 3 residues short of the CDR3 end, and the missing part is taken from the germline J gene. The rearrangement joins TRBV7-3 to TRBJ1-1; 11 nucleotides line up with TRBD1. This CDR3 region has 17 residues. Germline V lookup: CDR1 SGHTA, CDR2 FQGTGA. The V segment lost 4 bases and the J segment 2 bases; nucleotides outside the gene matches: 9. CDR3 sequence: CASSSPEDRGRNTEAFF. The covered CDR3 bases are TGTGCCAGCAGCTCCCCTGAGGACAGGGGGCGCAACACTGAA.

For this clone: The read terminates 3 residues before the CDR3 end, so the remaining end is supplied by the germline J gene. This chain connects TRBV30 to TRBJ1-1; TRBD1 aligns across 7 bases. V was pared by 0 bases and J by 4 bases, with 5 bases of the junction left unmatched. The CDR3 covers 14 residues. From germline, CDR1 is GTSNPN and CDR2 SVGIG (reference sequence). CDR3 in amino acids: CAWSVQGGGTEAFF. The CDR3 DNA, read in part, is TGTGCCTGGAGTGTACAAGGGGGCGGCACTGAA.

On this clone: The read gets to within 3 residues of the CDR3 end, and the germline J gene fills in the rest. The chain uses TRBV5-1 and TRBJ2-2; tentative D call: TRBD1 (5 bases). This CDR3 is built from 16 residues. Trimming shortened V by 2 bases and J by 1 base, and 12 bases separated the two germline ends. Germline V CDR1 and CDR2: SGHRS, YFSETQ. The covered CDR3 bases are TGCGCCAGCAGCTTAGATGTCCAGGGGAACACCGGGGAG. This codes for CASSLDVQGNTGE. The full CDR3 protein reads CASSLDVQGNTGELFF.